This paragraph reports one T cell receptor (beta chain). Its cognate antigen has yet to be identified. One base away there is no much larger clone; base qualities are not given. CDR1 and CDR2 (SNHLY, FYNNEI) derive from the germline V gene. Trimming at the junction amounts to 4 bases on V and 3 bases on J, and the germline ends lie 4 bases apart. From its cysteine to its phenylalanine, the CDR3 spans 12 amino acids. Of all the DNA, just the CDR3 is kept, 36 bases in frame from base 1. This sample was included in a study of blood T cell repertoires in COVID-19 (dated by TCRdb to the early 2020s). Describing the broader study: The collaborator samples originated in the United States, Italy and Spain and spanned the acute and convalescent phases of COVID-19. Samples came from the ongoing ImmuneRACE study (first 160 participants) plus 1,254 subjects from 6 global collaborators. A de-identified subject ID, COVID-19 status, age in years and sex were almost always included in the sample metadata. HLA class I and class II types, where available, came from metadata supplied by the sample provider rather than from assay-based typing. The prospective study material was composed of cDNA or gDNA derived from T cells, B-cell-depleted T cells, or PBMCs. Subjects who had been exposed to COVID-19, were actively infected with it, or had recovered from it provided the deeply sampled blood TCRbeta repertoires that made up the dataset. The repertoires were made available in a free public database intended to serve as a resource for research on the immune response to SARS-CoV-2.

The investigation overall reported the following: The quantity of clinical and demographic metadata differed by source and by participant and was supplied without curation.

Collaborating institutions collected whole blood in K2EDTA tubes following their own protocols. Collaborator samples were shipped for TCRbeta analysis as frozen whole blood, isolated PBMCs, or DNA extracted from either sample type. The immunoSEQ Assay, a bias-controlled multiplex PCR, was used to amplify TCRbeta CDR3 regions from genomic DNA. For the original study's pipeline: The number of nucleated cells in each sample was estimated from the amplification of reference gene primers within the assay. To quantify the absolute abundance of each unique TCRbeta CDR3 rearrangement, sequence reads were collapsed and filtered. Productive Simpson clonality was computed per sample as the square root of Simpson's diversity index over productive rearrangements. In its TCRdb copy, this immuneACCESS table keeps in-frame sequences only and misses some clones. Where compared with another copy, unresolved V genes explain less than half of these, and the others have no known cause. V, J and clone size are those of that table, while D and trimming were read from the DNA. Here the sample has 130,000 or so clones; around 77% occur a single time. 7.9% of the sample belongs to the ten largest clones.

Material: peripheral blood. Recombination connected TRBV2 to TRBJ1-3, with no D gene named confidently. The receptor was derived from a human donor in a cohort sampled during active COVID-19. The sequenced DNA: TGTGCCAGCAGTGTCTTTGGAAACACCATATATTTT. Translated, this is CASSVFGNTIYF.